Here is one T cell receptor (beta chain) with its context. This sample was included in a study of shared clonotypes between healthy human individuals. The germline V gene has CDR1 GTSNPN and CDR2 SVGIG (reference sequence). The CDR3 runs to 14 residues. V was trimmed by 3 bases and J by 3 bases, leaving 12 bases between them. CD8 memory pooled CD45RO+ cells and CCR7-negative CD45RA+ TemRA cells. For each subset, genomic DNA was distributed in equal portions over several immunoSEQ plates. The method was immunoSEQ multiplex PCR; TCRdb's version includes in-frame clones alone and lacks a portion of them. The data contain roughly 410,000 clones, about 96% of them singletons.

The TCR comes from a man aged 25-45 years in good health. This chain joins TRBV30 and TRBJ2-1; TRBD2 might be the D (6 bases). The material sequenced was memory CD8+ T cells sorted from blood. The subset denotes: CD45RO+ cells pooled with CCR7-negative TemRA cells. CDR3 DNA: TGTGCCTGGAGAAGGGACGGGAGCTACAATGAGCAGTTCTTC. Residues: CAWRRDGSYNEQFF. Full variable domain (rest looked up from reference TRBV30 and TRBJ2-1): SQTIHQWPATLVQPVGSPLSLECTVEGTSNPNLYWYRQAAGRGLQLLFYSVGIGQISSEVPQNLSASRPQDRQFILSSKKLLLSDSGFYLCAWRRDGSYNEQFFGPGTRLTVL.